This T cell receptor beta chain was sequenced for a study of T cell changes during pregnancy in multiple sclerosis. CDR1 is SGHNT, CDR2 YYREEE, per germline (reference sequence). V lost 4 bases and J lost 0; bases outside the gene matches: 4. CDR3 length: 14 amino acids. Profiling relied on immunoSEQ multiplex PCR, and the TCRdb table lists in-frame clones only, not all of them. The sample lists approximately 43,000 clones; almost 95% were seen once. The rearrangement joins TRBV5-4 to TRBJ2-7, with 7 bases aligning to TRBD1. This TCR was recovered from a female donor with multiple sclerosis, enrolled in a pregnancy study. Source: CD8+ T cells from peripheral blood mononuclear cells, taken in the third trimester of pregnancy. The CDR3 coding sequence is TGTGCCAGCAGCCCGACAGGGAACTCCTACGAGCAGTACTTC. Amino acid sequence: CASSPTGNSYEQYF.